This T cell receptor beta chain was recovered during a study of a mutant IDH1 vaccine in newly diagnosed glioma. The CDR3 sequence is 12 residues long. V dropped 5 bases and J dropped 8 bases, with 12 bases sitting between them. From germline, CDR1 is SEHNR and CDR2 FQNEAQ (reference sequence). Time point of the sample: week 11, during vaccination. Every vaccination contained 300 ug of the mutant IDH1 20-mer peptide and was paired with topical imiquimod. Clones were sequenced by immunoSEQ multiplex PCR, and TCRdb holds only the in-frame ones, with some missing. Among about 66,000 clones, around 80% were seen once, and the ten largest hold 3.5% to 4.5%. A word on this clone: Its antigen remains unknown.

The receptor was derived from a man in his thirties or forties with glioma. Sequenced here: PBMCs, sampled from a glioma patient whose treatment included an IDH1 peptide vaccine. The chain couples TRBV7-9 to TRBJ1-2; the D gene is possibly TRBD1 (5 bases). CDR3 loop: CASSMGLRGYTF. CDR3 coding DNA: TGTGCCAGCAGCATGGGGCTCCGGGGCTACACCTTC.